The 15 T cell receptor beta chains listed next were all sequenced from one sample in a study of vaccination effects on CD4 cells after COVID-19. TCRdb's copy holds only in-frame clones and misses some; the assay was immunoSEQ multiplex PCR. Of around 30,000 clones in the sample, about two thirds are singletons; the top ten hold about 8.4%. For these receptors, no antigen is known. Antigen-specific CD4+ T cells were first expanded with viral peptide pools by the ViraFEST assay and only then sequenced. When around 10 days of culture had elapsed, CD4+ T cells were isolated. Subjects were given two BNT162b2 or mRNA-1273 vaccine doses. The sequences come from CD4+ T cells from PBMCs cultured with SARS-CoV-2 spike peptides, collected after COVID-19 vaccination. The receptor source for this set is a human donor who received a COVID-19 vaccine.

This chain joins TRBV6-5 and TRBJ2-7, with D perhaps assigned TRBD1 or TRBD2 (5 bases each). The CDR3 sequence is 15 residues long. Germline-derived CDR1 and CDR2 are MNHEY and SVGAGI. Trimming stripped 2 bases from V and 4 bases from J, with 15 bases between. The CDR3 protein is CASSYISGGMYEQYF. CDR3 in DNA: TGTGCCAGCAGTTACATTAGTGGGGGTATGTACGAGCAGTACTTC.

The CDR3 bases are TGCGCCAGCAGCCTCGGGACAGGGGACTTTTACGAGCAGTACTTC. It translates to CASSLGTGDFYEQYF. V and J are TRBV4-1 and TRBJ2-7; TRBD1 aligns across 10 bases. CDR3 length: 15 amino acids. The V segment lost 4 bases and the J segment 4 bases; nucleotides outside the gene matches: 7. Germline V CDR1 and CDR2: MGHRA, YSYEKL.

The chain recombines TRBV11-3 with TRBJ2-5; perhaps TRBD1 as D (5 bases). This CDR3 is 13 amino acids long. The V gene lost 3 bases and the J gene lost 7 bases, with 12 bases spanning the gap. Germline V gene lookup returns CDR1 SGHNT and CDR2 YENEEA. In DNA form, the CDR3 reads TGTGCCAGCAGCTTTACAGGAGACGGGACCCAGTACTTC. Protein product: CASSFTGDGTQYF. Variable domain in full (rest from reference TRBV11-3 and TRBJ2-5): EAGVVQSPRYKIIEKKQPVAFWCNPISGHNTLYWYLQNLGQGPELLIRYENEEAVDDSQLPKDRFSAERLKGVDSTLKIQPAELGDSAVYLCASSFTGDGTQYFGPGTRLLVL.

The sample holds a few counts of this clone. The chain joins TRBV15 to TRBJ2-7; D gene unclear. The CDR3 has 12 amino acids. V lost 3 bases and J lost 3, with 6 bases in between. Germline CDR1 and CDR2: LNHNV and YYDKDF (reference sequence). CDR3 in DNA: TGTGCCACCAGCAGTCCCGTCTACGAGCAGTACTTC. It translates to CATSSPVYEQYF.

The chain couples TRBV28 to TRBJ2-7; D is tentatively TRBD1 or TRBD2 (5 bases each). The V end lost 6 bases, the J end lost 4 bases, and 19 bases lay between the germline ends. The CDR3 is made up of 15 amino acids. Looked up from germline, CDR1 is MDHEN and CDR2 is SYDVKM. CDR3 protein: CASSPPRGLAYEQYF. In nucleotides, the CDR3 is TGTGCCAGCAGCCCCCCCCGGGGCTTGGCTTACGAGCAGTACTTC.

The gene calls are TRBV5-4 and TRBJ2-5; TRBD2 matches at 14 bases. CDR1 and CDR2 (germline): SGHNT, YYREEE (reference sequence). CDR3 length: 17 amino acids. The trim removed 4 bases at V and 3 bases at J, leaving 8 bases unmatched. CDR3: CASSPGLAGGPEETQYF. CDR3 sequence (DNA): TGTGCCAGCAGCCCCGGACTAGCGGGAGGCCCTGAAGAGACCCAGTACTTC.

The V and J genes are TRBV12-3 or TRBV12-4 and TRBJ1-4, with TRBD1 identical over 8 bases. V lost 4 bases, J lost 8 bases, and 3 bases stayed unmatched. This CDR3 comprises 13 residues. Here the CDR3 reads CASSYRGGEKLFF. For the CDR3, the DNA is TGTGCCAGCAGTTACAGGGGGGGAGAAAAACTGTTTTTT.

The chain joins TRBV3-1 (or the pseudogene TRBV3-2) to TRBJ2-1; 10 bases are shared with TRBD2. The CDR3 is made up of 16 amino acids. The germline gives CDR1 LGHDT, CDR2 YNNKEL (reference sequence). Germline trimming cut 4 bases from V and 9 bases from J; bases unmatched to any gene: 12. The CDR3 region is CASSRRWTSGPAEQFF. Written as DNA, the CDR3 is TGTGCCAGCAGCCGTAGGTGGACTAGCGGCCCCGCTGAGCAGTTCTTC.

The gene calls are TRBV27 and TRBJ1-2, with D tentatively TRBD1 (5 bases). Germline values: CDR1 MNHEY, CDR2 SMNVEV (reference sequence). V dropped 0 bases and J dropped 2 bases, with 7 bases sitting between them. CDR3 length equals 14 residues. CDR3 sequence reads: CASSLSGQNYGYTF. CDR3 nucleotides: TGTGCCAGCAGTTTATCGGGGCAGAACTATGGCTACACCTTC.

The chain employs TRBV25-1 and TRBJ1-1, with D tentatively TRBD1 (6 bases). From germline, CDR1 is MGHDK and CDR2 SYGVNS. The CDR3 is 15 amino acids. V shed 3 bases and J shed 3 bases, with 14 bases lying between them. In DNA form, the CDR3 reads TGTGCCAGCAGTGACCCCGGGGAGGGGGACACTGAAGCTTTCTTT. Translating it yields CASSDPGEGDTEAFF.

The chain couples TRBV5-1 to TRBJ2-7; D is perhaps TRBD2 (6 bases). The CDR3 loop spans 12 amino acids. Trimming shortened V by 1 base and J by 9 bases, and 11 bases separated the two germline ends. Germline V gene data show CDR1 as SGHRS and CDR2 as YFSETQ. The CDR3: CASSLSWEVQYF. The CDR3 DNA sequence: TGCGCCAGCAGCTTGTCATGGGAGGTGCAGTACTTC.

This clone was seen only once. The V gene is TRBV7-2, the J gene TRBJ2-1; D is uncertain. V lost 4 bases, J lost 6 bases, and 13 bases lay in between. This CDR3 has 14 residues. CDR1 and CDR2 (germline): SGHTA, FQGNSA. This chain's CDR3 is CASSSGPSSNEQFF. CDR3 coding DNA: TGTGCCAGCAGCTCCGGACCTTCGTCCAATGAGCAGTTCTTC.

This chain links TRBV5-8 with TRBJ2-5; the D gene could be TRBD1 or TRBD2 (5 bases each). Between the trimmed V and J ends, which lost 2 bases and 5 bases, there was a span of 13 bases. Per germline, CDR1 SGHTS and CDR2 YDEGEE. The CDR3 covers 14 residues. CDR3: CASSFRGFGETQYF. The CDR3 nucleotides read TGTGCCAGCAGCTTCCGGGGCTTTGGGGAGACCCAGTACTTC.

This clone was counted between two and nine times. The rearrangement uses TRBV2 and TRBJ1-1; 9 positions match TRBD1. The V segment lost 6 bases and the J segment 0 bases; nucleotides outside the gene matches: 5. Germline loops: CDR1 SNHLY, CDR2 FYNNEI. This CDR3 region has 15 residues. The CDR3 protein is CASRDRGAMNTEAFF. Here the CDR3 DNA reads TGTGCCAGCAGGGACAGGGGTGCTATGAACACTGAAGCTTTCTTT.

The sample holds a few counts of this clone. V gene TRBV25-1 combines with J gene TRBJ1-6; D gene uncertain. V dropped 5 bases and J dropped 0 bases, with 11 bases sitting between them. The CDR3 extends over 16 amino acids. The germline V gene has CDR1 MGHDK and CDR2 SYGVNS. The CDR3 DNA is TGTGCCAGCAGTCGAGGTCAGAGCTCCTATAATTCACCCCTCCACTTT. Translation: CASSRGQSSYNSPLHF.